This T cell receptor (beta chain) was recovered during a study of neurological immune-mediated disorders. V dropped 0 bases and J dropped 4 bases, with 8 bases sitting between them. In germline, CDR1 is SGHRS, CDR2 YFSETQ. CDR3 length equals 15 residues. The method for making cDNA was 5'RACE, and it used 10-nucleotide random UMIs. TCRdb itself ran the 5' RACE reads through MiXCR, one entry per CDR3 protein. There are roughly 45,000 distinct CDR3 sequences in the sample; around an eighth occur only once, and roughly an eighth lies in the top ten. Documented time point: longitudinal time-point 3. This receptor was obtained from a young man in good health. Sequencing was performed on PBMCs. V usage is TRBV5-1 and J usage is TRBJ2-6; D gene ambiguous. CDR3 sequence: CASSLEGTGANVLTF. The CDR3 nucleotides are TGCGCCAGCAGCTTGGAAGGTACCGGGGCCAACGTCCTGACTTTC.